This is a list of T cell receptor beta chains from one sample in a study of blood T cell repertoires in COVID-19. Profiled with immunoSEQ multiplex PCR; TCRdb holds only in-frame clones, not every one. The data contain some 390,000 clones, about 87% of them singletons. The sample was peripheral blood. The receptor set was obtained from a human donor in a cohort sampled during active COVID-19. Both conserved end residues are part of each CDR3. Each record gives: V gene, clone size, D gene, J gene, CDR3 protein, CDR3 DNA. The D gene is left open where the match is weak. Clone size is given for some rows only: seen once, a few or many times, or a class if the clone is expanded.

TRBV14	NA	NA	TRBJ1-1	CASSQDLGAPNTEAFF	TGTGCCAGCAGCCAAGACTTAGGGGCGCCGAACACTGAAGCTTTCTTT
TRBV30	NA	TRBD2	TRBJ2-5	CAWAPGGQETQYF	TGTGCCTGGGCACCGGGGGGACAAGAGACCCAGTACTTC
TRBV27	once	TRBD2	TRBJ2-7	CASSLDSGTYEQYF	TGTGCCAGCAGTTTGGATAGCGGGACCTACGAGCAGTACTTC
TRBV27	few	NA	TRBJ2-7	CASSFGSSEQYF	TGTGCCAGCAGTTTTGGTTCCAGCGAGCAGTACTTC
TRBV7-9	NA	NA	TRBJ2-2	CASRVFNGELFF	TGTGCCAGCCGAGTCTTTAACGGGGAGCTGTTTTTT
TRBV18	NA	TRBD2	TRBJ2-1	CASSPSGSQRDEQFF	TGTGCCAGCTCACCTAGCGGGAGTCAACGGGATGAGCAGTTCTTC
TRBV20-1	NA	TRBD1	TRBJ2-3	CSVSQGDTQYF	TGCAGTGTTTCACAGGGGGATACGCAGTATTTT
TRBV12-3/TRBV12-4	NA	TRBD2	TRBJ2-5	CASSPAGETQYF	TGTGCCAGCAGTCCAGCGGGGGAGACCCAGTACTTC
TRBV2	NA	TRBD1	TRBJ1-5	CASSGQDRAAQPQHF	TGTGCCAGCAGTGGTCAGGACAGGGCGGCCCAGCCCCAGCATTTT
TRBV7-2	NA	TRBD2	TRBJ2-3	CASSLQNGLAGGSDTQYF	TGTGCCAGCAGCTTACAAAACGGACTAGCGGGGGGGTCGGATACGCAGTATTTT
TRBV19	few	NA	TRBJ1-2	CASIPARGFRYGYTF	TGTGCCAGTATCCCCGCTCGGGGATTCCGTTATGGCTACACCTTC
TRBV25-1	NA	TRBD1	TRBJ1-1	CASSGLPPQPGQGIEAFF	TGTGCCAGCAGTGGCCTTCCCCCCCAGCCGGGACAGGGGATTGAAGCTTTCTTT
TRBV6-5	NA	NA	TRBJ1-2	CASSQSGYGYTF	TGTGCCAGCAGTCAATCAGGGTACGGCTACACCTTC
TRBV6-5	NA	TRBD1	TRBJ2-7	CASSARDRNSYEQYF	TGTGCCAGCAGCGCCCGGGACAGGAATTCCTACGAGCAGTACTTC
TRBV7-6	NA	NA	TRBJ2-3	CASSLFFVSTDTQYF	TGTGCCAGCAGCTTATTTTTCGTAAGCACAGATACGCAGTATTTT
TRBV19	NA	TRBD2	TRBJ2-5	CASSGSGRETQYF	TGTGCCAGTAGCGGTAGCGGGAGAGAGACCCAGTACTTC
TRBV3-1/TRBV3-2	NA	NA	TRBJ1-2	CASSQGQGSVYGYTF	TGTGCCAGCAGCCAGGGGCAGGGATCTGTCTATGGCTACACCTTC
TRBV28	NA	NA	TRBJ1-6	CASSSRTLLSSYNSPLHF	TGTGCCAGCAGTTCTCGGACACTACTGAGCTCCTATAATTCACCCCTCCACTTT
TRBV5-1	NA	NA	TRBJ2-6	CASSLDRAGANVLTF	TGCGCCAGCAGCTTGGACAGGGCTGGGGCCAACGTCCTGACTTTC
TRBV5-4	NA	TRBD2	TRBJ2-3	CASSVIAGGGSDTQYF	TGTGCCAGCAGCGTCATAGCGGGAGGGGGATCAGATACGCAGTATTTT
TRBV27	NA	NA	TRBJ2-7	CASSEGTLQYF	TGTGCCAGCAGTGAAGGGACTTTACAGTACTTC
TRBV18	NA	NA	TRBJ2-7	CASSPLGTLSSYEQYF	TGTGCCAGCTCACCACTGGGGACACTGAGCTCCTACGAGCAGTACTTC
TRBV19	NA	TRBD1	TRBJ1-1	CASSNRGMNTEAFF	TGTGCCAGTAGTAACAGGGGAATGAACACTGAAGCTTTCTTT
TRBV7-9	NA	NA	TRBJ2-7	CASSSLDQPTEQYF	TGTGCCAGCAGCTCCCTAGACCAGCCCACCGAGCAGTACTTC
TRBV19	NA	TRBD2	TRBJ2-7	CASSGGGLYEQYF	TGTGCCAGTAGCGGGGGGGGCCTATACGAGCAGTACTTC
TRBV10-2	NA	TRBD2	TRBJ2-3	CASRVTSGSTDTQYF	TGCGCCAGCAGGGTGACTAGCGGGAGCACAGATACGCAGTATTTT
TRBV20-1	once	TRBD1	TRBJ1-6	CSASKGGESPLHF	TGCAGTGCTAGTAAAGGGGGCGAATCACCCCTCCACTTT
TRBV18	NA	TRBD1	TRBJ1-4	CASSQNMGQEDEKLFF	TGTGCCAGCTCCCAAAATATGGGACAGGAGGATGAAAAACTGTTTTTT
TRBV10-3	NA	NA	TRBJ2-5	CAIADTAGETQYF	TGTGCCATCGCGGACACCGCGGGGGAGACCCAGTACTTC
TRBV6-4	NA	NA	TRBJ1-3	CASRRRGQPGNTIYF	TGTGCCAGCAGAAGACGAGGGCAGCCTGGAAACACCATATATTTT
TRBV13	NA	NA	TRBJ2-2	CASSLLNTGELFF	TGTGCCAGCAGCCTATTGAACACCGGGGAGCTGTTTTTT
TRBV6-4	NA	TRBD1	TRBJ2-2	CASSDVYRTGGGTGELFF	TGTGCCAGCAGTGATGTCTATAGGACAGGGGGCGGCACCGGGGAGCTGTTTTTT